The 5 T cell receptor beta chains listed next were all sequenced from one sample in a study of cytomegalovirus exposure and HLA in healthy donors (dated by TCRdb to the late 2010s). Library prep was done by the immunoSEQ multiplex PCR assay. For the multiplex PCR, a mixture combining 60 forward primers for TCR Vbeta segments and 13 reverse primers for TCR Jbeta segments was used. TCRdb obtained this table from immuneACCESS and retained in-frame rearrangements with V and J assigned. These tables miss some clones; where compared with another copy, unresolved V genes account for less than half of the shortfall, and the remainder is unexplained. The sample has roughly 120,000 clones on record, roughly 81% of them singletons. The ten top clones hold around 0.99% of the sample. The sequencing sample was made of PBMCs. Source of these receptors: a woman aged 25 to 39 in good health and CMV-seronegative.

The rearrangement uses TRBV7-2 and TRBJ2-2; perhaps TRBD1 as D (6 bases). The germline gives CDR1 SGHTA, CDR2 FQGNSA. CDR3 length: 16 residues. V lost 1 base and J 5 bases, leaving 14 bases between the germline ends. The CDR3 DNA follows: TGTGCCAGCAGCTTAGAGGGCCAGGGGCGAACCGGGGAGCTGTTTTTT. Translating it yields CASSLEGQGRTGELFF.

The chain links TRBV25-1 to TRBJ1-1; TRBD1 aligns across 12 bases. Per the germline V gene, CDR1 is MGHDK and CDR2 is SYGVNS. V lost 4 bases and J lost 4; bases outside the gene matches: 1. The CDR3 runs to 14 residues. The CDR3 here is CASSGDRGPTEAFF. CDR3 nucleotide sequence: TGTGCCAGCAGTGGGGACAGGGGGCCCACTGAAGCTTTCTTT.

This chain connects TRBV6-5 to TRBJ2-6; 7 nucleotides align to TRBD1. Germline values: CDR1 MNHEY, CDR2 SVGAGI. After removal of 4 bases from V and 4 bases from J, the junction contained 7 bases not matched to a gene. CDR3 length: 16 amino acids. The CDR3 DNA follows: TGTGCCAGCAGTTTAGAACAGGGGTACGGGGCCAACGTCCTGACTTTC. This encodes CASSLEQGYGANVLTF.

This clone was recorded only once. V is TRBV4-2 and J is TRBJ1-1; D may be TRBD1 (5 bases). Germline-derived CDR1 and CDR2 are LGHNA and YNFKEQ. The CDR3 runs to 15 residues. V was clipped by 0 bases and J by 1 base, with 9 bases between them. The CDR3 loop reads CASSQERQGNTEAFF. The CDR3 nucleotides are TGTGCCAGCAGCCAAGAGCGTCAGGGGAACACTGAAGCTTTCTTT.

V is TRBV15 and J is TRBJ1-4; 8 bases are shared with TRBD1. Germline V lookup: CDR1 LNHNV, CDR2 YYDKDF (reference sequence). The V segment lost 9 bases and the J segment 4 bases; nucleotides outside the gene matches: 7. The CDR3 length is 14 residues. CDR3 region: CATGTGENNEKLFF. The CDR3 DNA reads TGTGCCACAGGGACAGGAGAAAATAATGAAAAACTGTTTTTT. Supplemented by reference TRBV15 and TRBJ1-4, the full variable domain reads DAMVIQNPRYQVTQFGKPVTLSCSQTLNHNVMYWYQQKSSQAPKLLFHYYDKDFNNEADTPDNFQSRRPNTSFCFLDIRSPGLGDTAMYLCATGTGENNEKLFFGSGTQLSVL.